This passage covers 5 T cell receptor beta chains from one sample sequenced in a study of cytomegalovirus exposure and HLA in healthy donors. Amplification used 60 Vbeta primers and 13 Jbeta primers. The assay was immunoSEQ multiplex PCR, and TCRdb's table has in-frame clones only and misses some. This sample has under 130,000 clones, with more than 60% found just once. The sample consisted of PBMCs. The receptors stem from a woman aged 35 to 49 in good health and CMV-seropositive.

The chain is built from TRBV5-1 and TRBJ2-7; a possible D gene is TRBD2 (7 bases). Trimming took off 0 bases at V and 2 bases at J, with 12 bases between the two ends. The CDR3 length is 15 residues. CDR1 and CDR2 from the germline V gene are SGHRS and YFSETQ. CDR3 bases: TGCGCCAGCAGCTTGGGCCTGGGGGGGCCCTACGAGCAGTACTTC. It translates to CASSLGLGGPYEQYF.

The chain links TRBV7-2 to TRBJ2-7; TRBD2 is a possible D gene (7 bases). Deletions cut 3 bases from V and 5 bases from J, with 14 bases between. Germline lookup yields CDR1 SGHTA and CDR2 FQGNSA. This CDR3 contains 14 residues. The CDR3 DNA reads TGTGCCAGCAGCTTTGGGGGGGGGCGGCACGAGCAGTACTTC. Protein product: CASSFGGGRHEQYF.

The genes are TRBV4-1 and TRBJ2-1, with 12 bases identical to TRBD1. Trimming took 0 bases from V and 9 from J; bases not matched to a gene: 12. The CDR3 is 18 amino acids. The germline V gene has CDR1 MGHRA and CDR2 YSYEKL. The CDR3 sequence is CASSQESFGTGGLSEQFF. For the CDR3, the DNA is TGCGCCAGCAGCCAAGAAAGTTTCGGGACAGGGGGCTTGAGTGAGCAGTTCTTC.

The chain combines TRBV5-1 with TRBJ2-7; 7 positions match TRBD1. The length of the CDR3 is 15 residues. Trimming cost V 5 bases and J 3 bases; bases outside gene matches: 11. Germline V gives CDR1 SGHRS, CDR2 YFSETQ. CDR3 nucleotide sequence: TGCGCCAGCAGTTCCGCTCGGGACAGACACTACGAGCAGTACTTC. It codes for CASSSARDRHYEQYF. The variable domain in full, with the rest retrieved from reference TRBV5-1 and TRBJ2-7, is KAGVTQTPRYLIKTRGQQVTLSCSPISGHRSVSWYQQTPGQGLQFLFEYFSETQRNKGNFPGRFSGRQFSNSRSEMNVSTLELGDSALYLCASSSARDRHYEQYFGPGTRLTVT.

V usage is TRBV2 and J usage is TRBJ2-7; weak D call: TRBD2 (6 bases). The V end was cut by 5 bases, the J end by 3 bases, with 17 bases between. This CDR3 contains 15 residues. Germline-derived CDR1 and CDR2 are SNHLY and FYNNEI. The CDR3 DNA is TGTGCCAGCAGTTACCCGGGAGTACCAAACTACGAGCAGTACTTC. Amino acids: CASSYPGVPNYEQYF. Complete variable domain (other parts from reference TRBV2 and TRBJ2-7): EPEVTQTPSHQVTQMGQEVILRCVPISNHLYFYWYRQILGQKVEFLVSFYNNEISEKSEIFDDQFSVERPDGSNFTLKIRSTKLEDSAMYFCASSYPGVPNYEQYFGPGTRLTVT.